These T cell receptor beta chains were read from a single sample in a study of blood T cell repertoires in COVID-19. Assay: immunoSEQ multiplex PCR; the TCRdb copy retains only in-frame clones and omits some. The data contain roughly 100,000 clones, 81% of them singletons. Sequences were obtained from peripheral blood. Receptors were obtained from a man older than 75 with active or convalescent COVID-19. CDR3s include the opening cysteine and the closing phenylalanine or tryptophan. The D gene is left open where the match is weak. Only some rows state a clone size, as once, few, many or a class for expanded clones.

>TRBJ1-2|-|-|TRBV15
CATSRGEGWPCTF
TGTGCCACCAGCAGAGGGGAGGGATGGCCCTGCACCTTC
>TRBJ2-2|-|TRBD1|TRBV4-1
CASRRGQGAPGELFF
TGCGCCAGCAGACGCGGACAGGGGGCCCCCGGGGAGCTGTTTTTT
>TRBJ1-2|-|-|TRBV5-6
CASSSPGTRGYGYTF
TGTGCCAGCAGCAGCCCCGGGACAAGGGGCTATGGCTACACCTTC
>TRBJ1-2|-|TRBD1|TRBV19
CASRGQGSNYGYTF
TGTGCCAGTAGGGGACAGGGATCCAACTATGGCTACACCTTC
>TRBJ2-3|-|-|TRBV20-1
CSASAVTDTQYF
TGCAGTGCTAGTGCGGTCACAGATACGCAGTATTTT
>TRBJ2-7|few|TRBD1|TRBV20-1
CSASPGQGAEYEQYF
TGCAGTGCTAGTCCGGGACAGGGGGCGGAATACGAGCAGTACTTC
>TRBJ1-2|few|-|TRBV19
CASSIRQYGYTF
TGTGCCAGTAGTATCCGACAGTATGGCTACACCTTC
>TRBJ2-7|-|TRBD1|TRBV2
CASRPGQNYEQYF
TGTGCCAGCAGACCGGGACAGAACTACGAGCAGTACTTC
>TRBJ1-1|-|TRBD1|TRBV7-9
CASSTPPGQLNTEAFF
TGTGCCAGCAGCACCCCCCCGGGACAGCTGAACACTGAAGCTTTCTTT
>TRBJ2-7|few|TRBD2|TRBV29-1
CSAQRGGDEQYF
TGCAGCGCTCAGCGTGGGGGGGACGAGCAGTACTTC
>TRBJ1-4|-|-|TRBV10-3
CAISAEAAATNEKLFF
TGTGCCATCAGTGCCGAGGCAGCTGCAACTAATGAAAAACTGTTTTTT
>TRBJ1-1|-|-|TRBV10-3
CAIRRDGGNTEAFF
TGTGCCATCAGGCGGGACGGGGGGAACACTGAAGCTTTCTTT
>TRBJ2-6|-|TRBD1|TRBV18
CASSSYRTGGSNSGANVLTF
TGTGCCAGCTCATCCTATCGTACAGGGGGCTCAAACTCTGGGGCCAACGTCCTGACTTTC
>TRBJ2-5|-|TRBD2|TRBV7-8
CASSLLASGTLKGETQYF
TGTGCCAGCAGCTTATTGGCTAGCGGGACCCTTAAGGGGGAGACCCAGTACTTC
>TRBJ1-1|few|-|TRBV9
CASNPDGHLEAFF
TGTGCCAGCAATCCGGACGGACACCTTGAAGCTTTCTTT
>TRBJ1-1|-|-|TRBV12-3/TRBV12-4
CASRDQGLPKAFF
TGTGCCAGCAGGGACCAGGGTTTGCCCAAAGCTTTCTTT
>TRBJ2-3|-|TRBD1|TRBV19
CASSTSRDRLDTQYF
TGTGCCAGTAGCACCTCCCGGGACAGGTTAGATACGCAGTATTTT
>TRBJ1-2|-|TRBD1|TRBV29-1
CSVADRGLVTF
TGCAGCGTTGCGGACAGGGGGTTAGTAACCTTC
>TRBJ2-2|-|TRBD2|TRBV11-2
CASSVRSGGNTGELFF
TGTGCCAGCAGCGTACGTAGCGGGGGGAACACCGGGGAGCTGTTTTTT
>TRBJ1-3|few|-|TRBV23-1
CASSQSCPVRGNTIYF
TGCGCCAGCAGTCAATCCTGCCCGGTGCGAGGAAACACCATATATTTT
>TRBJ2-3|-|-|TRBV18
CASSLGVLTDTQYF
TGTGCCAGCTCACTAGGGGTACTCACAGATACGCAGTATTTT
>TRBJ1-6|few|-|TRBV5-6
CASSLGSPSNSPLHF
TGTGCCAGCAGCTTGGGGTCCCCTAGTAATTCACCCCTCCACTTT
>TRBJ1-2|-|-|TRBV7-8
CASSLAPGSYGYTF
TGTGCCAGCAGCTTAGCCCCAGGAAGCTATGGCTACACCTTC
>TRBJ1-2|-|-|TRBV2
CASSEARARGPYGYTF
TGTGCCAGCAGTGAAGCGCGTGCCAGGGGCCCTTATGGCTACACCTTC
>TRBJ2-1|-|-|TRBV24-1
CATSDSTTGRGNEQFF
TGTGCCACCAGTGATTCCACGACAGGTCGTGGGAATGAGCAGTTCTTC
>TRBJ1-2|-|-|TRBV12-3/TRBV12-4
CASSLDSNYGYTF
TGTGCCAGCAGTTTAGACAGTAACTATGGCTACACCTTC
>TRBJ1-6|-|-|TRBV6-5
CASSYTPAVNSPLHF
TGTGCCAGCAGTTACACCCCTGCAGTCAATTCACCCCTCCACTTT
>TRBJ2-6|few|-|TRBV28
CATTKEFSGANVLTF
TGTGCCACCACCAAAGAGTTCTCTGGGGCCAACGTCCTGACTTTC
>TRBJ2-5|-|-|TRBV2
CASSEWAGEETQYF
TGTGCCAGCAGTGAATGGGCAGGGGAAGAGACCCAGTACTTC
>TRBJ2-3|-|-|TRBV6-1
CASSDAAGRYTDTQYF
TGTGCCAGCAGTGACGCGGCGGGGCGATACACAGATACGCAGTATTTT
>TRBJ2-3|-|-|TRBV11-3
CASSTDTDTQYF
TGTGCCAGCAGCACAGACACAGATACGCAGTATTTT
>TRBJ1-5|once|-|TRBV6-2/TRBV6-3
CASSRATRPYSNQPQHF
TGTGCCAGCAGCCGGGCCACTAGACCGTATAGCAATCAGCCCCAGCATTTT
>TRBJ1-5|-|-|TRBV2
CASSGGRQPQHF
TGTGCCAGCTCCGGGGGGAGGCAGCCCCAGCATTTT
>TRBJ2-3|-|-|TRBV5-1
CASSLAGGPDTQYF
TGCGCCAGCAGCTTGGCAGGGGGGCCAGATACGCAGTATTTT
>TRBJ2-2|-|-|TRBV21-1
CASSPVPGLAGGPNTGELFF
TGTGCCAGCAGCCCAGTCCCGGGACTAGCGGGGGGCCCTAACACCGGGGAGCTGTTTTTT
>TRBJ1-5|-|TRBD1|TRBV6-2/TRBV6-3
CASSSTGFGQPQHF
TGTGCCAGCAGTTCGACAGGGTTCGGCCAGCCCCAGCATTTT
>TRBJ1-1|-|-|TRBV6-4
CASSRDSNTEAFF
TGTGCCAGCAGCCGGGATTCAAACACTGAAGCTTTCTTT
>TRBJ2-3|few|TRBD2|TRBV29-1
CSVEGLAGIRSTDTQYF
TGCAGCGTTGAAGGACTAGCGGGTATAAGAAGCACAGATACGCAGTATTTT
>TRBJ1-5|-|-|TRBV19
CASSIDRVQPQHF
TGTGCCAGTAGTATAGACAGGGTTCAGCCCCAGCATTTT
>TRBJ2-2|-|-|TRBV6-5
CASSSPQGNTGELFF
TGTGCCAGCAGTTCGCCGCAGGGGAACACCGGGGAGCTGTTTTTT
>TRBJ1-4|-|-|TRBV19
CASRATANEKLFF
TGTGCCAGTAGGGCGACAGCTAATGAAAAACTGTTTTTT
>TRBJ2-1|-|TRBD2|TRBV7-2
CASSLERDPERGPRNEQFF
TGTGCCAGCAGCTTAGAGAGGGACCCGGAGCGGGGACCTCGGAATGAGCAGTTCTTC
>TRBJ2-2|-|-|TRBV6-2/TRBV6-3
CASSSGNTGELFF
TGTGCCAGCAGTTCGGGGAACACCGGGGAGCTGTTTTTT
>TRBJ2-2|-|-|TRBV6-5
CASRKRGANGELFF
TGTGCCAGCAGAAAACGGGGGGCTAACGGGGAGCTGTTTTTT
>TRBJ2-6|once|-|TRBV30
CAWSVGGAEGANVLTF
TGTGCCTGGAGTGTAGGGGGGGCGGAAGGGGCCAACGTCCTGACTTTC
>TRBJ2-2|-|TRBD2|TRBV5-6
CASSPGLAGGRDTGELFF
TGTGCCAGCAGCCCGGGACTAGCGGGGGGGCGGGACACCGGGGAGCTGTTTTTT
>TRBJ2-1|-|-|TRBV7-9
CASSPTESSYNEQFF
TGTGCCAGCAGCCCCACCGAGAGCTCCTACAATGAGCAGTTCTTC
>TRBJ2-6|-|-|TRBV24-1
CATSDWRSSGANVLTF
TGTGCCACCAGTGATTGGAGGTCCTCTGGGGCCAACGTCCTGACTTTC
>TRBJ2-3|-|-|TRBV25-1
CASSRGTQYF
TGTGCCAGCAGTCGAGGGACTCAGTATTTT
>TRBJ2-2|-|-|TRBV4-1
CASSLDKATGELFF
TGCGCCAGCAGCCTGGACAAAGCCACCGGGGAGCTGTTTTTT
>TRBJ1-5|-|TRBD1|TRBV28
CASSSHTGGVGQPQHF
TGTGCCAGCAGTTCCCACACAGGGGGCGTCGGGCAGCCCCAGCATTTT
>TRBJ2-7|once|-|TRBV7-9
CASSTPQGTPAYF
TGTGCCAGCAGCACCCCTCAGGGGACCCCGGCGTACTTC
>TRBJ1-2|-|-|TRBV3-1/TRBV3-2
CASSQGAGLAYGYTF
TGTGCCAGCAGCCAAGGGGCGGGTCTCGCCTATGGCTACACCTTC
>TRBJ1-2|few|-|TRBV7-9
CASTNRGESVYGYTF
TGTGCCAGCACCAACCGCGGGGAATCGGTCTATGGCTACACCTTC
>TRBJ1-5|once|-|TRBV2
CASTRVDSNQPQHF
TGTGCCAGCACGAGGGTGGATAGCAATCAGCCCCAGCATTTT
>TRBJ2-1|-|-|TRBV6-5
CASSARTEYNEQFF
TGTGCCAGCAGCGCACGGACAGAGTACAATGAGCAGTTCTTC
>TRBJ2-5|-|-|TRBV7-2
CASSSTGLLQETQYF
TGTGCCAGCAGCTCCACCGGACTCCTCCAAGAGACCCAGTACTTC
>TRBJ2-2|-|TRBD2|TRBV2
CASSPSRGGAGELFF
TGTGCCAGCAGCCCCTCCCGGGGGGGTGCCGGGGAGCTGTTTTTT
>TRBJ1-1|-|-|TRBV6-1
CASSDRQGNTEAFF
TGTGCCAGCAGTGATAGGCAGGGCAACACTGAAGCTTTCTTT